This is a list of T cell receptor beta chains from one sample in a study of blood T cell repertoires in COVID-19. The protocol was immunoSEQ multiplex PCR, while the TCRdb copy is restricted to in-frame clones and leaves out a portion. There are fewer than 350,000 clones in the sample; around nine tenths occur only once, and roughly 6.3% lies in the top ten. The sequenced sample was PBMCs or T cells enriched from blood (not recorded which). These receptors were obtained from a woman aged 40 to 50 who had recovered from COVID-19. Each CDR3 is given with its conserved first and last residue. A D gene is named only where the DNA matches it firmly. Size is omitted from some rows. Given values are once, few, many or a class for expanded clones.

j_call,clone_size,d_call,v_call,cdr3_nt,cdr3_aa
TRBJ1-2,NA,TRBD1,TRBV18,TGTGCCAGCTCACCGCTGACAGGGTCGGTTAATGGCTACACCTTC,CASSPLTGSVNGYTF
TRBJ2-6,NA,NA,TRBV19,TGTGCCAGTAGTATGGGGCAATGGAGGGCCAACGTCCTGACTTTC,CASSMGQWRANVLTF
TRBJ1-3,NA,NA,TRBV6-5,TGTGCCAGCAGTAGAGGGGGTAGTGGAAACACCATATATTTT,CASSRGGSGNTIYF
TRBJ1-5,NA,NA,TRBV21-1,TGTGCCAGCAGCAAAGTCGACAGGGGGGATCAGCCCCAGCATTTT,CASSKVDRGDQPQHF
TRBJ1-2,NA,TRBD1,TRBV7-2,TGTGCCAGCAGCTTAGCCCCCCAGGGGGCCTATGGCTACACCTTC,CASSLAPQGAYGYTF
TRBJ2-1,NA,NA,TRBV21-1,TGTGCCAGCAGCACCACTTTACGGGAAATTCCGTACAGCTCCTACAATGAGCAGTTCTTC,CASSTTLREIPYSSYNEQFF
TRBJ1-2,few,TRBD1,TRBV27,TGTGCCAGCAGTTCCCCCGGGACAGGGAAAAGAAATGGCTACACCTTC,CASSSPGTGKRNGYTF
TRBJ2-7,NA,NA,TRBV5-1,TGCGCCAGCAGCGCAAGCCCGACTACCCTCTACGAGCAGTACTTC,CASSASPTTLYEQYF
TRBJ2-5,NA,NA,TRBV25-1,TGTGCCAGCAGTGAATTTGGCGGGGAAGAGACCCAGTACTTC,CASSEFGGEETQYF
TRBJ2-1,many,TRBD2,TRBV12-3/TRBV12-4,TGTGCCAGCACGGGGGGAGGAAATGAGCAGTTCTTC,CASTGGGNEQFF
TRBJ2-5,NA,NA,TRBV20-1,TGCAGTGCTATTAGAGAGACCCAGTACTTC,CSAIRETQYF